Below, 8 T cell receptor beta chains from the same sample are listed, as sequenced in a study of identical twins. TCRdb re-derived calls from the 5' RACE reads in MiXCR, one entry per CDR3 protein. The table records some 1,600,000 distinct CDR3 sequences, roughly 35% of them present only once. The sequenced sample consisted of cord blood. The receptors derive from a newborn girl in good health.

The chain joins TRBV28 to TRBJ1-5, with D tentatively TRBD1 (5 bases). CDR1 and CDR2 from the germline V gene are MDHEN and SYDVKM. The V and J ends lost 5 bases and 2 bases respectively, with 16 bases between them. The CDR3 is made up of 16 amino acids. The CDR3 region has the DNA TGTGCCAGCAGTATCCCCAGGGTTAATGGCAATCAGCCCCAGCATTTT. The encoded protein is CASSIPRVNGNQPQHF. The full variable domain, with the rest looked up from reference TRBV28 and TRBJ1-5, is DVKVTQSSRYLVKRTGEKVFLECVQDMDHENMFWYRQDPGLGLRLIYFSYDVKMKEKGDIPEGYSVSREKKERFSLILESASTNQTSMYLCASSIPRVNGNQPQHFGDGTRLSIL.

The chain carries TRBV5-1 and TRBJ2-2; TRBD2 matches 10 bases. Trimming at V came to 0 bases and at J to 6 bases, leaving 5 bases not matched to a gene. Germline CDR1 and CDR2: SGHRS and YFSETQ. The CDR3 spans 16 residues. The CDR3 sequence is CASSLELAGSPGELFF. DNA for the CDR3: TGCGCCAGCAGCTTGGAACTAGCGGGGAGTCCCGGGGAGCTGTTTTTT.

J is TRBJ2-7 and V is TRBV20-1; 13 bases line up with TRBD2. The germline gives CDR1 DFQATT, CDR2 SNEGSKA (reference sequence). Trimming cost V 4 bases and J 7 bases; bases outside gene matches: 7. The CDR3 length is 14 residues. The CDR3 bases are TGCAGTGCTACAGACGGACTAGCGGGAGCTGAGCAGTACTTC. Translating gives CSATDGLAGAEQYF.

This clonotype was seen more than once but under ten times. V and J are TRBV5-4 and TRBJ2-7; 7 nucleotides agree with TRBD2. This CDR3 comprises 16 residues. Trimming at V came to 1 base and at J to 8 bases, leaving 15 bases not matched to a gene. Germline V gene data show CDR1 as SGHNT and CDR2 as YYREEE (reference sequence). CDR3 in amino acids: CASSLSTGASGSKQYF. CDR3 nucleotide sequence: TGTGCCAGCAGCTTGTCGACTGGGGCTAGCGGAAGCAAGCAGTACTTC.

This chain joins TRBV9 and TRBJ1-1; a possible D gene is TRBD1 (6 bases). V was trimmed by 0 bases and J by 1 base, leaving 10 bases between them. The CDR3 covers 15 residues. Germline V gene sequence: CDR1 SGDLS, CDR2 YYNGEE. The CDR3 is CASSVDPGANTEAFF. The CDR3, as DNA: TGTGCCAGCAGCGTAGACCCAGGGGCGAACACTGAAGCTTTCTTT.

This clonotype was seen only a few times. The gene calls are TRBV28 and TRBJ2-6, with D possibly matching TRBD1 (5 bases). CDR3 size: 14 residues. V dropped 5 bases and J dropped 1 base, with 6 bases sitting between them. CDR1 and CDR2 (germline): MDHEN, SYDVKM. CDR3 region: CASSGASGANVLTF. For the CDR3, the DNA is TGTGCCAGCAGTGGGGCTTCTGGGGCCAACGTCCTGACTTTC.

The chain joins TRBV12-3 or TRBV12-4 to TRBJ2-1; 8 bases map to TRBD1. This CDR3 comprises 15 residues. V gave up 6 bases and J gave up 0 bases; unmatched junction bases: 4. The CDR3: CASRGTGPSYNEQFF. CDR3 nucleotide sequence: TGTGCCAGCAGGGGGACAGGTCCCTCCTACAATGAGCAGTTCTTC.

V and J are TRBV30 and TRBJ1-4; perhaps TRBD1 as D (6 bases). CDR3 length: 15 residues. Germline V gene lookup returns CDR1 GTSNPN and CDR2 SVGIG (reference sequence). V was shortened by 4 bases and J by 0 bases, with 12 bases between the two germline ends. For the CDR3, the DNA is TGTGCCTGGAACTCCTACAGGGCAACTAATGAAAAACTGTTTTTT. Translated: CAWNSYRATNEKLFF. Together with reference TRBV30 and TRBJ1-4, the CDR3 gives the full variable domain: SQTIHQWPATLVQPVGSPLSLECTVEGTSNPNLYWYRQAAGRGLQLLFYSVGIGQISSEVPQNLSASRPQDRQFILSSKKLLLSDSGFYLCAWNSYRATNEKLFFGSGTQLSVL.